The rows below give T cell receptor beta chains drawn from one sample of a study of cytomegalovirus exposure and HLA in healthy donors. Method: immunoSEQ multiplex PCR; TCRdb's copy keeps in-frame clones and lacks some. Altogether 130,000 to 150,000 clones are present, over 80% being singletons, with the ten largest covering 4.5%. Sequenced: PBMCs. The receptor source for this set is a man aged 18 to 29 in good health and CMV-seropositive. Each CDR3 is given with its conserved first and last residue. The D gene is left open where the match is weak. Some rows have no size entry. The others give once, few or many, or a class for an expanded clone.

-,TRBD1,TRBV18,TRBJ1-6,CASSPITGVINSPLHF,TGTGCCAGCTCACCCATTACAGGGGTCATAAATTCACCCCTCCACTTT
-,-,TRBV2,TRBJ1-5,CASSDSPGRGNQPQHF,TGTGCCAGCAGTGACTCCCCCGGGAGGGGTAATCAGCCCCAGCATTTT
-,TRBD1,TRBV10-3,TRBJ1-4,CAISAEQGTNEKLFF,TGTGCCATCAGTGCTGAACAGGGGACTAATGAAAAACTGTTTTTT
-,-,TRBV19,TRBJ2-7,CASSIVRGHEQYF,TGTGCCAGTAGTATAGTTAGGGGCCACGAGCAGTACTTC
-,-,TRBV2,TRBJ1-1,CASSRENTEAFF,TGTGCCAGCAGCAGGGAGAACACTGAAGCTTTCTTT
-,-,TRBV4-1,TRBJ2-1,CASSQPPGAQYNEQFF,TGCGCCAGCAGCCAACCTCCGGGAGCCCAATACAATGAGCAGTTCTTC
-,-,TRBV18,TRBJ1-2,CASSPTTEPNYGYTF,TGTGCCAGCTCACCCACCACGGAGCCTAACTATGGCTACACCTTC
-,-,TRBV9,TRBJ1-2,CASSEEAGVGGYTF,TGTGCCAGCAGCGAAGAGGCCGGCGTCGGTGGCTACACCTTC
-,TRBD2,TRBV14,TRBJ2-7,CASSPPGLATYEQYF,TGTGCCAGCAGCCCACCGGGACTAGCGACCTACGAGCAGTACTTC
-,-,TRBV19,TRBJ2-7,CASSNPLQGHYEQYF,TGTGCCAGTAGTAACCCTCTTCAGGGGCACTACGAGCAGTACTTC
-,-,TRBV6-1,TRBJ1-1,CASDSGTANTEAFF,TGTGCCAGCGACTCCGGGACTGCGAACACTGAAGCTTTCTTT
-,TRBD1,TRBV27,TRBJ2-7,CASSQGTGLYEQYF,TGTGCCAGCAGCCAAGGGACAGGGCTTTACGAGCAGTACTTC
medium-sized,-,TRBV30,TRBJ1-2,CAWSPQEYGYTF,TGTGCCTGGAGTCCACAGGAATATGGCTACACCTTC
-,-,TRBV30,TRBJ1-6,CAWSEARGNSPLHF,TGTGCCTGGAGTGAGGCCAGGGGTAATTCACCCCTCCACTTT
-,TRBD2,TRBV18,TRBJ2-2,CASSPEAAGSTGELFF,TGTGCCAGCTCACCAGAGGCAGCGGGGAGTACCGGGGAGCTGTTTTTT
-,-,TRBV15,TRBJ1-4,CATSRDVLNEKLFF,TGTGCCACCAGCAGAGATGTATTGAATGAAAAACTGTTTTTT
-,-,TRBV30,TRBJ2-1,CASGVLPYNEQFF,TGTGCCTCCGGAGTCCTTCCTTACAATGAGCAGTTCTTC
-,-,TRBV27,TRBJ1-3,CASSLRGFAGNTIYF,TGTGCCAGCAGTCTTAGGGGTTTTGCGGGAAACACCATATATTTT
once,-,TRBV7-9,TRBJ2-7,CASSPGGSSYEQYF,TGTGCCAGCAGCCCAGGAGGCAGCTCCTACGAGCAGTACTTC
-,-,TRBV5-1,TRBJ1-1,CASSPSGGMNTEAFF,TGCGCCAGCAGCCCGAGCGGGGGGATGAACACTGAAGCTTTCTTT
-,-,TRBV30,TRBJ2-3,CAWAAGDPDTQYF,TGTGCCTGGGCGGCCGGGGATCCAGATACGCAGTATTTT
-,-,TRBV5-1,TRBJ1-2,CASSLATEFYGYTF,TGCGCCAGCAGCTTGGCGACAGAATTCTATGGCTACACCTTC
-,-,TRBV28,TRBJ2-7,CATTSGYSYEQYF,TGTGCCACCACCTCGGGGTATTCCTACGAGCAGTACTTC
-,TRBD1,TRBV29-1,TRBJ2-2,CSVGTGRNTGELFF,TGCAGCGTCGGGACAGGGAGAAACACCGGGGAGCTGTTTTTT
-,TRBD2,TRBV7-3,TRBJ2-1,CASSSASGAYNEQFF,TGTGCCAGCAGCTCGGCTAGCGGGGCCTACAATGAGCAGTTCTTC
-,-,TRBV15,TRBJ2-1,CATSRDPRGRVNYNEQFF,TGTGCCACCAGCAGAGATCCCAGGGGAAGGGTGAACTACAATGAGCAGTTCTTC
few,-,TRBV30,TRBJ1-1,CACNSQGSTEAFF,TGTGCCTGCAACTCACAGGGATCGACTGAAGCTTTCTTT
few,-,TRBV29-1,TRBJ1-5,CSVAGDTNQPQHF,TGCAGCGTTGCAGGGGACACCAATCAGCCCCAGCATTTT
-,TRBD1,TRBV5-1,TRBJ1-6,CASSLGGQGESPLHF,TGCGCCAGCAGCTTGGGAGGACAGGGGGAATCACCCCTCCACTTT
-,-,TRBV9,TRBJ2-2,CASSARLITTGELFF,TGTGCCAGCAGCGCCCGACTTATAACAACCGGGGAGCTGTTTTTT
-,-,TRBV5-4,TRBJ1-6,CASSHDSPIRIYNSPLHF,TGTGCCAGCAGCCACGACAGCCCGATCAGGATATATAATTCACCCCTCCACTTT
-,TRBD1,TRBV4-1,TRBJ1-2,CASSRPATGDYGYTF,TGCGCCAGCAGCCGGCCCGCGACAGGGGACTATGGCTACACCTTC
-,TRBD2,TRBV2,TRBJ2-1,CASSEEREFGDEQFF,TGTGCCAGCAGTGAAGAGCGGGAGTTCGGCGATGAGCAGTTCTTC
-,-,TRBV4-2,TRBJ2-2,CASSQEASSGTGELFF,TGTGCCAGCAGCCAAGAAGCATCTTCGGGCACCGGGGAGCTGTTTTTT
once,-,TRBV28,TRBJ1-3,CASSFIRFSGNTIYF,TGTGCCAGCAGTTTCATACGGTTCTCTGGAAACACCATATATTTT
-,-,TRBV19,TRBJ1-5,CASSPRLDYSNQPQHF,TGTGCCAGTAGTCCGCGCCTCGATTATAGCAATCAGCCCCAGCATTTT
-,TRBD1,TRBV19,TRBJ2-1,CASQIQGNNEQFF,TGTGCCAGTCAGATACAGGGGAACAATGAGCAGTTCTTC
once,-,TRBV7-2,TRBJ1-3,CASSLQPGGNTIYF,TGTGCCAGCAGCCTACAACCAGGTGGAAACACCATATATTTT
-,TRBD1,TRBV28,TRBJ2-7,CASSLLWDRARIYEQYF,TGTGCCAGCAGCCTACTATGGGACAGGGCCCGAATCTACGAGCAGTACTTC
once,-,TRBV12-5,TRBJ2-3,CASGPGLTQYF,TGTGCTAGTGGGCCGGGACTTACGCAGTATTTT
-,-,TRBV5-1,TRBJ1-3,CASSLASSGNTIYF,TGCGCCAGCAGCTTAGCGTCCTCTGGAAACACCATATATTTT
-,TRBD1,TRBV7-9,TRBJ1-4,CASSLSTGGLRTNEKLFF,TGTGCCAGCAGCTTATCAACAGGGGGCCTTAGGACTAATGAAAAACTGTTTTTT
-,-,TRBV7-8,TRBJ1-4,CASSLLTPATNEKLFF,TGTGCCAGCAGCCTACTTACCCCTGCAACTAATGAAAAACTGTTTTTT
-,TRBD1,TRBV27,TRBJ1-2,CASSFRGNYGYTF,TGTGCCAGCAGTTTCAGGGGGAACTATGGCTACACCTTC
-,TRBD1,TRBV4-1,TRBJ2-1,CASRGQGISSYNEQFF,TGCGCCAGCAGGGGACAGGGTATAAGCTCCTACAATGAGCAGTTCTTC
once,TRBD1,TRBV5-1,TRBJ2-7,CASSSDPGTGNVEQYF,TGCGCCAGCAGCTCAGACCCCGGGACAGGGAACGTCGAGCAGTACTTC
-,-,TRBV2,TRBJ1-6,CASSEVLDLGGSPLHF,TGTGCCAGCAGTGAAGTCCTTGATTTAGGGGGTTCACCCCTCCACTTT
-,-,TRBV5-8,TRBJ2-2,CASSPGNRANTGELFF,TGTGCCAGCAGCCCGGGGAACCGGGCGAACACCGGGGAGCTGTTTTTT
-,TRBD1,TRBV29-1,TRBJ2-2,CSVGDRAPGELFF,TGCAGCGTGGGAGACAGGGCCCCCGGGGAGCTGTTTTTT
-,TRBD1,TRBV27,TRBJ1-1,CASSLSSGGAGTEAFF,TGTGCCAGCAGTTTATCCTCAGGGGGCGCGGGCACTGAAGCTTTCTTT
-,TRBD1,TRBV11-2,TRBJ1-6,CASSSGTGYNSPLHF,TGTGCCAGCAGCTCCGGGACAGGGTACAATTCACCCCTCCACTTT
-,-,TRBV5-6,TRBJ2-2,CASSPRGGTGELFF,TGTGCCAGCAGCCCTAGGGGCGGCACCGGGGAGCTGTTTTTT
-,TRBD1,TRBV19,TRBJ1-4,CASSSGGTAEEKLFF,TGTGCCAGTAGTAGTGGGGGGACAGCTGAAGAAAAACTGTTTTTT
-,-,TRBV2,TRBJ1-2,CASTRRQSLGHYGYTF,TGTGCCAGCACGCGAAGACAGAGTCTAGGGCACTATGGCTACACCTTC